The TCR beta chain under discussion was sequenced for a study of regulatory T cells in long-lasting Graves disease. Noted time point: persistent/refractory GD, antithyroid drugs over 5 years with positive TRAb. RNA isolated from PBMCs was used to make the TCR library. Building the TCR beta libraries relied on iRepertoire HTBI primers, and CDR3 regions underwent Arm-PCR. Each CDR3 protein gets one entry after TCRdb re-called the multiplex PCR reads with MiXCR. Found here are 400,000 or so distinct CDR3 sequences, around 21% of them singletons; the top ten hold around 20%. Deletions cut 2 bases from V and 1 base from J, with 12 bases between. The CDR3 runs 15 residues. CDR1 and CDR2 from the germline V gene are SGHTA and FQGNSA. The study, taken as a whole, reports: Clonotypes that were public and shared totalled 2,741 in persistent patients versus 750 to 1,000 in new patients. Patients with persistent disease showed a bias toward TRBV28, TRBJ1-2 and TRBJ2-5. Only a small sample size was used, which may have cut accuracy.

Many counts were recorded for this clonotype. Its specificity is not known. The sequence came from a female donor with Graves disease. This material consisted of peripheral blood mononuclear cells (PBMCs), taken when the disease was refractory, from a patient treated with antithyroid drugs. This rearrangement joins TRBV7-2 to TRBJ2-7; a weak D match, TRBD2 (5 bases). Written as DNA, the CDR3 is TGTGCCAGCAGCTTAAACTCCGGGGTATCCTACGAGCAGTACTTC. This encodes CASSLNSGVSYEQYF.